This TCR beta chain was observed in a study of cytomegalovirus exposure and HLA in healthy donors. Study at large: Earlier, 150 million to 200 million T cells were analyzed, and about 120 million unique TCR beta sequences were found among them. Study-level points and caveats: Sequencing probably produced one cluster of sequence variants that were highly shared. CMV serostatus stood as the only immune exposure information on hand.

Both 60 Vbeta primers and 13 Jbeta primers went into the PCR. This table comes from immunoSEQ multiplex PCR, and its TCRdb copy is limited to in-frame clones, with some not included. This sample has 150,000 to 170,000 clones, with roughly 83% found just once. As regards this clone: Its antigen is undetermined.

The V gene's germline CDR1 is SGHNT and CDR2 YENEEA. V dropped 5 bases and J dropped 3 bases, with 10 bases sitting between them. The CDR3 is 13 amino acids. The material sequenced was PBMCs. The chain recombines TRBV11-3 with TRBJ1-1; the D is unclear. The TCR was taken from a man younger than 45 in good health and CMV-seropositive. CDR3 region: CASSQSQDTEAFF. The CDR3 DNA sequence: TGTGCCAGCAGCCAGAGCCAGGACACTGAAGCTTTCTTT. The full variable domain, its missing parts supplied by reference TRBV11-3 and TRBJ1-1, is EAGVVQSPRYKIIEKKQPVAFWCNPISGHNTLYWYLQNLGQGPELLIRYENEEAVDDSQLPKDRFSAERLKGVDSTLKIQPAELGDSAVYLCASSQSQDTEAFFGQGTRLTVV.